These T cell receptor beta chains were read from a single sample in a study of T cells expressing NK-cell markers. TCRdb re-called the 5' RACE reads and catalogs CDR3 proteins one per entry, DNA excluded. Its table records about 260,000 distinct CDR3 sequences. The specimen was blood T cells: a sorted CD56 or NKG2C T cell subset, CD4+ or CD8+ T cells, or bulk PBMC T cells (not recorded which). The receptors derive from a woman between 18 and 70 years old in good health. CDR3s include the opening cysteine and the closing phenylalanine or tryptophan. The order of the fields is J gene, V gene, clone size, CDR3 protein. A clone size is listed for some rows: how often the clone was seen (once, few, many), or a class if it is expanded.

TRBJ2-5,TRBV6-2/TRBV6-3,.,CASSAHTTARQETQYF
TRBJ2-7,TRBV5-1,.,CASSPKAGVVYEQYF
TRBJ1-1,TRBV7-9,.,CASSLAGPYTEAFF
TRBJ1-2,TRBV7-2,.,CASTPRQLANYGYTF
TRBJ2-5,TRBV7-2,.,CASSLVSGSSETQYF
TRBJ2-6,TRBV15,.,CATSRVRASGANVLTF
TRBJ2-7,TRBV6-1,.,CASLGGGARLEQYF
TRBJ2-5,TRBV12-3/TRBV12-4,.,CASSFPEETQYF
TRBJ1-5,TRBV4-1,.,CASSLEGGNSNQPQHF
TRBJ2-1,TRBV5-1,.,CASSLSGTRDNEQFF
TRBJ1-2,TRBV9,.,CASSGTWNYGYTF
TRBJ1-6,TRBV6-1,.,CASNGPRGAYNSPLHF
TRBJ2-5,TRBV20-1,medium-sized,CSPPRLAGGGGETQYF
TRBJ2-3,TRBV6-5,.,CASSYRQGAPSTDTQYF
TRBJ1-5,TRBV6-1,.,CASAIRGKGQPQHF
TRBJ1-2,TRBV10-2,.,CASSEGQGGYTF
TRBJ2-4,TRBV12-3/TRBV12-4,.,CASSWGGAGSKNIQYF
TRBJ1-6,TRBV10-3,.,CAISGAFGESSYNSPLHF
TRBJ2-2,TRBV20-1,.,CSARDMQTGELFF
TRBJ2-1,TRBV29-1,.,CSVDRGGNEQFF
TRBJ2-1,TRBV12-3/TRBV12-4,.,CASTLTVSNEQFF
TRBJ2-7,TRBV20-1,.,CSARGTGGVYEQYF
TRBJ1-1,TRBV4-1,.,CASSQVAVLTEAFF
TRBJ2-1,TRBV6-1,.,CASSPSPVRNNEQFF
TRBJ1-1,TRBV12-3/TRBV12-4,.,CASRLQGAYTEAFF
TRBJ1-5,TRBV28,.,CASTAGMRNQPQHF
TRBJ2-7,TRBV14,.,CASSQLAGVSYEQYF
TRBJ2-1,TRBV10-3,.,CAISGNPTGGNNEQFF
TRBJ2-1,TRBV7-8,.,CASSTRQGGEQFF
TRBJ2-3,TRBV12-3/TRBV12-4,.,CASRRQGSTDTQYF
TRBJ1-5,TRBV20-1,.,CSVPINRAGQPQHF
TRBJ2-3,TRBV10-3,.,CAISERGQGSKTDTQYF
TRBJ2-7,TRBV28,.,CASSLTAGPQYF
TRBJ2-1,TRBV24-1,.,CATSDPSGRANEQFF
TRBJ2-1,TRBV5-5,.,CASSLAISLAGGHNEQFF
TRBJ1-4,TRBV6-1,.,CASSERRSNEKLFF
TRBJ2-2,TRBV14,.,CASSQVGRPNTGELFF
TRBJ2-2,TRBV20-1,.,CSARGGVNTGELFF
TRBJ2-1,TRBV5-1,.,CASSPGLAGGPSSYNEQFF
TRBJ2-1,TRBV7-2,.,CASSPRGLADNEQFF
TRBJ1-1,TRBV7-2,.,CASSSEGFEAFF
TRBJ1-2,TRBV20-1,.,CSALSGGDGYTF
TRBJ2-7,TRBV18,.,CASSPPFQGSYEQYF
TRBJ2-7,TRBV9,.,CASSVGGTSGYEQYF
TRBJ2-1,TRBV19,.,CASSAGLAGGRDEQFF
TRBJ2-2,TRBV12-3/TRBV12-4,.,CASSFWGWGGELFF